The rows below give T cell receptor beta chains drawn from one sample of a study of low-dose radiotherapy and immunotherapy resistance in tumors. TCRdb reanalysed the reads using MiXCR and keeps one entry per CDR3 protein. Altogether under 70,000 distinct CDR3 sequences are present, about 23% being singletons, with the ten largest covering 5.5% to 6%. Source: PBMCs, taken before treatment. The receptors originated from a male donor with prostate cancer. CDR3s include the opening cysteine and the closing phenylalanine or tryptophan. D genes are given only for firm matches. Clone size is shown for a subset of rows, as once, few, many or a class of expanded clone.

d_gene	v_gene	j_gene	abundance	CDR3aa	CDR3nt
NA	TRBV3-1	TRBJ2-7	NA	CASSPQVPSSYEQYF	TGTGCCAGCAGCCCCCAAGTACCGAGCTCCTACGAGCAGTACTTC
NA	TRBV5-1	TRBJ1-3	many	CASSSQGSGNTIYF	TGCGCCAGCAGCTCACAGGGCTCGGGAAACACCATATATTTT
TRBD1	TRBV7-2	TRBJ1-1	many	CASSNPGQGARAFF	TGTGCCAGCAGCAACCCGGGACAGGGGGCTCGAGCTTTCTTT
TRBD1	TRBV5-1	TRBJ1-4	many	CASSGGTGGNEKLFF	TGCGCCAGCAGCGGCGGGACAGGGGGGAATGAAAAACTGTTTTTT
TRBD1	TRBV3-1	TRBJ1-2	many	CASKYGTGATNYGYTF	TGTGCCAGCAAGTATGGGACAGGGGCGACCAACTATGGCTACACCTTC
NA	TRBV2	TRBJ2-1	NA	CASRGAPMGSYNEQFF	TGTGCCAGCCGGGGAGCACCGATGGGTTCCTACAATGAGCAGTTCTTC
NA	TRBV6-1	TRBJ2-7	many	CASSAEEGSSYEQYF	TGTGCCAGCAGTGCGGAAGAGGGGTCCTCCTACGAGCAGTACTTC
NA	TRBV5-8	TRBJ2-7	once	CASSLGLVSYEQYF	TGTGCCAGCAGCTTGGGTCTAGTCAGCTACGAGCAGTACTTC
TRBD1	TRBV16	TRBJ1-1	many	CASSRHRDRASEAFF	TGTGCCAGCAGCCGCCACCGGGACAGGGCATCTGAAGCTTTCTTT
NA	TRBV19	TRBJ2-7	many	CASSRGLDYEQYF	TGTGCCAGTAGTCGAGGACTGGACTACGAGCAGTACTTC
NA	TRBV6-2/TRBV6-3	TRBJ2-2	medium-sized	CASRSGGSGELFF	TGTGCCAGCAGATCCGGGGGCTCCGGGGAGCTGTTTTTT
NA	TRBV24-1	TRBJ1-1	NA	CATSDGMNTEAFF	TGTGCCACCAGTGATGGGATGAACACTGAAGCTTTCTTT
TRBD1	TRBV5-1	TRBJ2-1	many	CASSYRTGLNEQFF	TGCGCCAGCAGCTACCGGACAGGGCTGAATGAGCAGTTCTTC
NA	TRBV20-1	TRBJ2-6	many	CSARRTRSPGANVLTF	TGCAGTGCCCGCAGGACCCGGTCTCCAGGGGCCAACGTCCTGACTTTC
NA	TRBV7-6	TRBJ2-1	few	CASSSGLYNEQFF	TGTGCCAGCAGCTCCGGACTTTACAATGAGCAGTTCTTC
NA	TRBV7-6	TRBJ1-2	few	CASSSDSDSYGYTF	TGTGCCAGCAGCTCAGACTCGGACAGCTATGGCTACACCTTC
NA	TRBV4-2	TRBJ2-7	medium-sized	CASSPRGSLSYEQYF	TGTGCCAGCAGCCCTCGAGGAAGCCTCTCCTACGAGCAGTACTTC
TRBD2	TRBV5-1	TRBJ2-1	NA	CASSLAGGGSSYNEQFF	TGCGCCAGCAGCTTAGCGGGAGGCGGGAGCTCCTACAATGAGCAGTTCTTC
NA	TRBV5-5	TRBJ2-2	NA	CASSFENTGELFF	TGCGCCAGCAGTTTCGAAAACACCGGGGAGCTGTTTTTT
TRBD2	TRBV9	TRBJ2-5	NA	CASSAQVLGLAGQETQYF	TGTGCCAGCAGCGCCCAAGTATTGGGACTAGCGGGGCAAGAGACCCAGTACTTC
TRBD2	TRBV5-1	TRBJ2-7	many	CASSLAPSGVGYEQYF	TGCGCCAGCAGCTTGGCCCCTAGCGGGGTAGGGTACGAGCAGTACTTC
NA	TRBV6-8	TRBJ1-3	many	CASSPGRSGNTIYF	TGTGCCAGCAGTCCGGGCCGCTCTGGAAACACCATATATTTT
NA	TRBV13	TRBJ1-1	NA	CASSSPPEAFF	TGTGCCAGCAGCTCGCCGCCTGAAGCTTTCTTT
NA	TRBV4-2	TRBJ2-1	NA	CASSRGNVDYNEQFF	TGTGCCAGCAGCCGCGGGAATGTGGATTACAATGAGCAGTTCTTC
NA	TRBV20-1	TRBJ1-1	many	CSARDRVIGIGEAFF	TGCAGTGCTAGAGATCGCGTCATTGGGATCGGTGAAGCTTTCTTT
TRBD2	TRBV29-1	TRBJ2-5	NA	CSVESPNTSGKETQYF	TGCAGCGTTGAATCTCCCAATACTAGCGGGAAAGAGACCCAGTACTTC
TRBD2	TRBV5-1	TRBJ2-7	NA	CASSLTSGPYEQYF	TGCGCCAGCAGCCTTACTAGCGGCCCCTACGAGCAGTACTTC
NA	TRBV6-6	TRBJ1-1	many	CASSYSGVNTEAFF	TGTGCCAGCAGTTACTCTGGGGTCAACACTGAAGCTTTCTTT
TRBD2	TRBV2	TRBJ2-3	many	CASSEDRTSGSDTQYF	TGTGCCAGCAGTGAAGATAGGACTAGCGGTTCAGATACGCAGTATTTT
NA	TRBV27	TRBJ1-4	NA	CASSLGHNEKLFF	TGTGCCAGCAGTTTGGGTCATAATGAAAAACTGTTTTTT